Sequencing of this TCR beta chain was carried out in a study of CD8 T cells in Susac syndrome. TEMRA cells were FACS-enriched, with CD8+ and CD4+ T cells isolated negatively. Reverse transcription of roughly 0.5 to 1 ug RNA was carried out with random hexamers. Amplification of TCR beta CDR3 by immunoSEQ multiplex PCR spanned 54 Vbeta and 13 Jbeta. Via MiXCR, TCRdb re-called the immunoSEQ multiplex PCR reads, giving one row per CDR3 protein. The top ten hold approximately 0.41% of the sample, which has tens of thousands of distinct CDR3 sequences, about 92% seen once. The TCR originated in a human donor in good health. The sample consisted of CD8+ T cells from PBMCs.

CDR3 nucleotides: TGCGCCAGCAGCACAACCCCGGGACAGGCTAATCAGCCCCAGCATTTT. Its translation: CASSTTPGQANQPQHF. The chain recombines TRBV4-1 with TRBJ1-5; 8 nucleotides agree with TRBD1. The CDR3 is made up of 16 amino acids. After removal of 5 bases from V and 4 bases from J, the junction contained 10 bases not matched to a gene. Germline V gene sequence: CDR1 MGHRA, CDR2 YSYEKL.